The 3 T cell receptor beta chains given below trace back to one sample, sequenced in a study of read filtering for tumor transcriptome and immune sequencing. Molecular barcoded adaptors covering alpha/delta and beta/gamma chains were used on about 0.4 ug RNA. MiXCR, run by TCRdb on the reads, gives a single entry per CDR3 protein. The data hold about 47,000 distinct CDR3 sequences, with about an eighth observed a single time. The sample was a population of CD138-negative cells sorted from bone marrow. The receptors derive from a donor aged 40 or older with multiple myeloma.

V usage is TRBV7-3 and J usage is TRBJ2-1; 7 nucleotides align to TRBD1. Per germline, CDR1 SGHTA and CDR2 FQGTGA. This CDR3 has 14 residues. After removal of 5 bases from V and 2 bases from J, the junction contained 3 bases not matched to a gene. The CDR3 coding sequence is TGTGCCAGCAGCCCAAGGGGGCCCTACAATGAGCAGTTCTTC. Translation gives CASSPRGPYNEQFF.

This clonotype was observed a single time. The chain joins TRBV7-6 to TRBJ2-6; possible D gene TRBD1, 5 bases. The germline CDR1 and CDR2 sequences are SGHVS and FNYEAQ. The ends were cut back, 5 bases at V and 4 bases at J, with 21 bases in the middle. The CDR3 is 18 amino acids. In DNA, the CDR3 is TGTGCCAGCAGCCGACAGCGAAGGGAAGGTACGGGGGCCAACGTCCTGACTTTC. Residues: CASSRQRREGTGANVLTF. Looking up the rest from reference TRBV7-6 and TRBJ2-6 gives the full variable domain: GAGVSQSPRYKVTKRGQDVALRCDPISGHVSLYWYRQALGQGPEFLTYFNYEAQQDKSGLPNDRFSAERPEGSISTLTIQRTEQRDSAMYRCASSRQRREGTGANVLTFGAGSRLTVL.

A note on this clonotype: A much bigger clone sits one base away, suggesting this may be a read error. V gene TRBV19 combines with J gene TRBJ2-6; D is uncertain. Germline V gene data show CDR1 as LNHDA and CDR2 as SQIVND (reference sequence). This CDR3 is 15 amino acids long. CDR3 DNA sequence: TGTGCCAGTAGGGGCCTGGAATGGCAAGCCAACGCCCTGACTTTC. Translation gives CASRGLEWQANALTF.